The clone carrying this TCR beta chain was counted a few times. What it binds is unknown. These data belong to a study of T-cell memory formation after mild COVID-19. Findings and limits, study-wide: Researchers found some responding clones in pre-infection memory, a sign that cross-reactive memory joined.

Germline lookup yields CDR1 ENHRY and CDR2 SYGVKD. CDR3 length: 16 amino acids. J gave up 4 bases and V 6 bases, and 11 bases lay outside the gene matches. TCRdb passed the 5' RACE reads through MiXCR, listing each CDR3 protein once. The repertoire holds roughly 350,000 distinct CDR3 sequences, around 27% seen once, with about 14% in the top ten. The V call is TRBV10-3, the J call TRBJ2-1; 8 nucleotides line up with TRBD1. The clonotype was recovered from an adult woman who had mild COVID-19 (a few samples of this study predate the infection). Cell type and time point are not known. The sample was PBMCs or a T cell subset sorted from them (not recorded which). DNA of the CDR3: TGTGCCATCAGGAAAAAACAGGGGGAGTGGTACAATGAGCAGTTCTTC. It yields the protein CAIRKKQGEWYNEQFF.